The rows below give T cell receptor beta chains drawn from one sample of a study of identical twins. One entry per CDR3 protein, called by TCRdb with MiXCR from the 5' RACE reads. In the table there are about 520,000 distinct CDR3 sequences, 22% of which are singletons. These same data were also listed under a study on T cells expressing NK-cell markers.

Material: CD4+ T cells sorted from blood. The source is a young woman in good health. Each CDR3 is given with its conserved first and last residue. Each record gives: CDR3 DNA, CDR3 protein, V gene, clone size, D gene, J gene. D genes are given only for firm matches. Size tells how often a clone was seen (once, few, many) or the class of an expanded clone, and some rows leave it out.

TGTGCCATCAGCCGTGTTAGCGGGGAGCAGTACTTC,CAISRVSGEQYF,TRBV10-3,-,TRBD2,TRBJ2-7
TGTGCCAGCAGTGGAGGGCGATCGACAGGGATAGATGGCTACACCTTC,CASSGGRSTGIDGYTF,TRBV2,-,TRBD1,TRBJ1-2
TGTGCCAGCAGCTCTCGCGGCAGGGGGAACACTGAAGCTTTCTTT,CASSSRGRGNTEAFF,TRBV5-5,few,-,TRBJ1-1
TGCGCCAGCAGGACAGGGGAGTGGACAGATACGCAGTATTTT,CASRTGEWTDTQYF,TRBV5-1,-,TRBD1,TRBJ2-3
TGCGCCAGCAGCACCGGCCACGGGAGAGCAGACGAGCAGTACTTC,CASSTGHGRADEQYF,TRBV5-1,-,-,TRBJ2-7
TGCAGCGCCTCCGGTCCCACCGGGGAGCTGTTTTTT,CSASGPTGELFF,TRBV29-1,many,-,TRBJ2-2
TGTGCCAGCAGTGTCAGGTCCTACGAGCAGTACTTC,CASSVRSYEQYF,TRBV2,-,-,TRBJ2-7
TGCGCCAGCAGCCCAAGAGCGGGTTCCTACAATGAGCAGTTCTTC,CASSPRAGSYNEQFF,TRBV4-3,many,-,TRBJ2-1
TGTGCCAGCAGTGGGACAGGGTATGGCTACACCTTC,CASSGTGYGYTF,TRBV2,-,TRBD1,TRBJ1-2
TGCAGTGCTGGCGCTCGACAGCTCGGCTACACCTTC,CSAGARQLGYTF,TRBV20-1,few,-,TRBJ1-2
TGTGCCAGCAGTTACTCCAATCATGGCTACACCTTC,CASSYSNHGYTF,TRBV6-5,-,-,TRBJ1-2
TGCAGTGCTAGAGGCCCTAGCAGAGAGCAGTTCTTC,CSARGPSREQFF,TRBV20-1,few,-,TRBJ2-1
TGCGCCAGCAGTGGATCGCCGACAGGCGGGCAGTATTTT,CASSGSPTGGQYF,TRBV10-1,-,-,TRBJ2-3
TGCAGTGCCCGGGACAGCTGGGAAGGCTACACCTTC,CSARDSWEGYTF,TRBV20-1,few,TRBD1,TRBJ1-2
TGTGCCAGCAGTTTCGGGACTAGCTTTTCCAATGAGCAGTTCTTC,CASSFGTSFSNEQFF,TRBV12-3/TRBV12-4,-,TRBD2,TRBJ2-1
TGCAGTGCTAGAGCGGGGGCCGGGGAGCTGTTTTTT,CSARAGAGELFF,TRBV20-1,many,-,TRBJ2-2
TGTGCCAGCAGCTCCTGGACTAGCGGGAGATCCTACGAGCAGTACTTC,CASSSWTSGRSYEQYF,TRBV7-8,-,TRBD2,TRBJ2-7
TGTGCCAGCCTAGCGAGAAACACCGAGAAGCAGTTCTTC,CASLARNTEKQFF,TRBV2,-,-,TRBJ2-1
TGCAGTGCTACCGCTCCATTTGGACTAGCGGGGGAAAGGGAGACCCAGTACTTC,CSATAPFGLAGERETQYF,TRBV20-1,few,TRBD2,TRBJ2-5
TGTGCCAGCAGCCAAGGAGCGGCGAACACCGGGGAGCTGTTTTTT,CASSQGAANTGELFF,TRBV4-2,many,-,TRBJ2-2
TGCGCCAGCAGCCACGAAACGCAGGGTACTGAAGCTTTCTTT,CASSHETQGTEAFF,TRBV5-1,-,-,TRBJ1-1
TGCGCCAGCTATTCAAGGGTAGATACGCAGTATTTT,CASYSRVDTQYF,TRBV5-1,few,-,TRBJ2-3
TGTGCCAGCAGGCAGGGCTTTGATGACTACACCTTC,CASRQGFDDYTF,TRBV12-3/TRBV12-4,-,-,TRBJ1-2
TGTGCCAGCAGCCAAGGAGGGATGTACAACGAGCAGTACTTC,CASSQGGMYNEQYF,TRBV3-1,-,-,TRBJ2-7
TGTGCCAGCAGTTACAGACAGTCGGGCGAGCAGTACTTC,CASSYRQSGEQYF,TRBV6-5,-,-,TRBJ2-7
TGTGCCAGCAGGAACGACAGGGGTCCCGAAGCTTTCTTT,CASRNDRGPEAFF,TRBV2,-,TRBD1,TRBJ1-1
TGTGCCAGCAGCTTCCGGGACCCCGGGGAGCTGTTTTTT,CASSFRDPGELFF,TRBV5-6,-,-,TRBJ2-2
TGCGCCAGCAGCTCTTCCGGGACTAGCGGTTACAATGAGCAGTTCTTC,CASSSSGTSGYNEQFF,TRBV5-1,few,TRBD2,TRBJ2-1
TGCAGCGTTGAAGATCTGAGACTAGGAAATGAGCAGTTCTTC,CSVEDLRLGNEQFF,TRBV29-1,many,-,TRBJ2-1
TGTGCCAGCGCGGGCCCCGCGAAGGGAAATGAAAAACTGTTTTTT,CASAGPAKGNEKLFF,TRBV6-2/TRBV6-3,once,-,TRBJ1-4
TGTGCCAGCAGCAAACAAGCCTTCGCGGGAGGGGGGTACATTCAGTACTTC,CASSKQAFAGGGYIQYF,TRBV7-9,-,TRBD2,TRBJ2-4
TGTGCCAGCAGCCTAAGGGGCGGTCCCTACGAGCAGTACTTC,CASSLRGGPYEQYF,TRBV7-2,few,-,TRBJ2-7
TGTGCCAGCAGTTACCGCGGGTCATCACGGACCTACGAGCAGTACTTC,CASSYRGSSRTYEQYF,TRBV6-5,-,-,TRBJ2-7
TGTGCCAGCACCCCCGGGACTAGCGGGAGAAATGAGCAGTTCTTC,CASTPGTSGRNEQFF,TRBV12-3/TRBV12-4,-,TRBD2,TRBJ2-1
TGCAGTGCTCCAAAGACGGGGCACGAAGCTTTCTTT,CSAPKTGHEAFF,TRBV20-1,-,-,TRBJ1-1
TGTGCCAGCAGCTTAGTCGTAGTGAACACTGAAGCTTTCTTT,CASSLVVVNTEAFF,TRBV7-2,-,-,TRBJ1-1
TGCAGTGCTGTTGGGACTACGCAAGAGACCCAGTACTTC,CSAVGTTQETQYF,TRBV20-1,-,TRBD2,TRBJ2-5
TGCAGTGCATTGGCCGGGGGGAACACTGAAGCTTTCTTT,CSALAGGNTEAFF,TRBV20-1,few,-,TRBJ1-1
TGTGCCAGCAGTGAGTTGGACAGAAACACCGGGGAGCTGTTTTTT,CASSELDRNTGELFF,TRBV6-1,-,-,TRBJ2-2
TGCAGTGCTAGAGATCGACGCCGAGGAGACAGCTACTATGGCTACACCTTC,CSARDRRRGDSYYGYTF,TRBV20-1,-,-,TRBJ1-2
TGTGCCAGCAGCCCCCTGCAACGACAAGGGGGAGATACGCAGTATTTT,CASSPLQRQGGDTQYF,TRBV6-1,many,-,TRBJ2-3
TGTGCCAGCAGTGGCAACGACAATGAGCAGTTCTTC,CASSGNDNEQFF,TRBV6-5,few,-,TRBJ2-1
TGCAGCGTTGAAACACTAGGGGCAGATACGCAGTATTTT,CSVETLGADTQYF,TRBV29-1,many,-,TRBJ2-3
TGCAGTGCAGTCGGTCACGGTCAGCCCCAGCATTTT,CSAVGHGQPQHF,TRBV20-1,-,-,TRBJ1-5
TGCAGTGCCACAGTATTACGAAATGAAAAACTGTTTTTT,CSATVLRNEKLFF,TRBV20-1,-,-,TRBJ1-4
TGTGCCACCAGAGCAGCACTAGCCAACACCGGGGAGCTGTTTTTT,CATRAALANTGELFF,TRBV15,many,-,TRBJ2-2
TGTGCCATCAGAGGTCCAGGGGGAGATGGCACAGATACGCAGTATTTT,CAIRGPGGDGTDTQYF,TRBV10-3,few,TRBD1,TRBJ2-3
TGTGCCAGCAGTAGTAGGACGACTGAAGCTTTCTTT,CASSSRTTEAFF,TRBV12-3/TRBV12-4,many,-,TRBJ1-1
TGTGCCAGCAGCCTATCGGGACTAGCGGCCAATGAGCAGTTCTTC,CASSLSGLAANEQFF,TRBV7-9,-,TRBD2,TRBJ2-1
TGCAGTGCTAGGTCGTGGGGATACGAGCAGTACTTC,CSARSWGYEQYF,TRBV20-1,-,-,TRBJ2-7
TGTGCCAGCAGTTTCATGGGCAGGGGGCTAAGGCAGTACTTC,CASSFMGRGLRQYF,TRBV12-3/TRBV12-4,many,TRBD1,TRBJ2-7
TGTGCCAGCAGCCAAGGGACAGGGACCGAGCAGTACTTC,CASSQGTGTEQYF,TRBV3-1,few,TRBD1,TRBJ2-7
TGTGCCAGCAGCTTAGTGTTCGGCGGGGGCTCAGATACGCAGTATTTT,CASSLVFGGGSDTQYF,TRBV7-8,-,-,TRBJ2-3
TGTGCCAGCGGCCAGGGAAACACCGGGGAGCTGTTTTTT,CASGQGNTGELFF,TRBV14,few,-,TRBJ2-2
TGTGCCAGCACCCGACGGGACAGCTTAATCACAGCTGGCTACACCTTC,CASTRRDSLITAGYTF,TRBV12-3/TRBV12-4,-,TRBD1,TRBJ1-2